The next 19 T cell receptor beta chains were all read from a single sample in a study of T cell changes during pregnancy in multiple sclerosis. The data were produced by immunoSEQ multiplex PCR, yet TCRdb's version contains in-frame clones alone and is incomplete. The sample has about 55,000 clones, approximately 94% seen once. This material consisted of CD8+ T cells from peripheral blood mononuclear cells, taken after pregnancy. These receptors came from a female donor with multiple sclerosis, enrolled in a pregnancy study.

The V call is TRBV7-6, the J call TRBJ2-1; tentative D call: TRBD2 (5 bases). CDR1 SGHVS and CDR2 FNYEAQ come from the germline V gene. V lost 2 bases and J lost 5, with 13 bases in between. The CDR3 spans 15 residues. The CDR3 bases are TGTGCCAGCAGCTTAAAGGGCGGGTACAACAATGAGCAGTTCTTC. Its protein product is CASSLKGGYNNEQFF.

The rearrangement joins TRBV19 to TRBJ2-7; 8 nucleotides agree with TRBD1. CDR1 is LNHDA, CDR2 SQIVND, per germline (reference sequence). The CDR3 contains 17 residues. J was trimmed by 1 base and V by 3 bases; bases with no gene match: 11. The CDR3 DNA sequence: TGTGCCAGTAGTATCGGTTTTCGGGACAGGTCGTCCTACGAGCAGTACTTC. Residues: CASSIGFRDRSSYEQYF.

The chain joins TRBV4-1 to TRBJ2-7; the D is unclear. V shed 1 base and J shed 4 bases, with 14 bases lying between them. Germline lookup yields CDR1 MGHRA and CDR2 YSYEKL. The CDR3 loop spans 15 amino acids. CDR3 coding DNA: TGCGCCAGCAGCCAAGGAGATGCGTATGGTTACGAGCAGTACTTC. Its translation is CASSQGDAYGYEQYF.

The chain recombines TRBV15 with TRBJ1-2; possibly TRBD1 for D (6 bases). The CDR3 extends over 14 amino acids. Looked up from germline, CDR1 is LNHNV and CDR2 is YYDKDF (reference sequence). Trimming stripped 0 bases from V and 7 bases from J, with 12 bases between. The CDR3 spells CATSRDRGAGGYTF. The CDR3 nucleotides read TGTGCCACCAGCAGAGATCGGGGGGCTGGTGGCTACACCTTC.

The chain uses TRBV27 and TRBJ2-1; D call uncertain. Trimming removed 5 bases from V and 0 bases from J, with 8 bases in between. This CDR3 has 14 amino acids. From germline, CDR1 is MNHEY and CDR2 SMNVEV (reference sequence). The CDR3 DNA is TGTGCCAGCAGTCCCCCGAGCTCCTACAATGAGCAGTTCTTC. As protein: CASSPPSSYNEQFF.

The chain is built from TRBV19 and TRBJ2-7; 8 nucleotides agree with TRBD1. Germline CDR1 reads LNHDA; CDR2 reads SQIVND (reference sequence). Trimming removed 5 bases from V and 1 base from J; junction bases left unmatched: 4. This CDR3 comprises 14 residues. CDR3 sequence reads: CASSPWTGSYEQYF. Written as DNA, the CDR3 is TGTGCCAGTAGTCCCTGGACAGGGTCCTACGAGCAGTACTTC. Full variable domain (rest looked up from reference TRBV19 and TRBJ2-7): DGGITQSPKYLFRKEGQNVTLSCEQNLNHDAMYWYRQDPGQGLRLIYYSQIVNDFQKGDIAEGYSVSREKKESFPLTVTSAQKNPTAFYLCASSPWTGSYEQYFGPGTRLTVT.

The chain recombines TRBV29-1 with TRBJ1-2, with D possibly matching TRBD1 (5 bases). The CDR3 is 11 amino acids. Germline V gene data show CDR1 as SQVTM and CDR2 as ANQGSEA. Trimming left V 7 bases short and J 6 bases short, with 12 bases between. CDR3 residues: CSARGGNGYTF. The CDR3 DNA follows: TGCAGCGCCCGTGGGGGGAATGGCTACACCTTC.

The count of this clone is one. The chain's CDR3 is CASSLAGGGEQFF. In nucleotides, the CDR3 is TGTGCCAGCAGCTTAGCGGGGGGAGGTGAGCAGTTCTTC. The chain links TRBV7-3 to TRBJ2-1, with 8 positions matching TRBD2. CDR1 and CDR2 (germline): SGHTA, FQGTGA. Trimming removed 2 bases from V and 9 bases from J; junction bases left unmatched: 3. The CDR3 runs to 13 residues.

Concerning this clone: This sample also contains other DNA sequences that code for the same CDR3. CDR3 residues: CAISDPGLAVYEQYF. The CDR3 DNA follows: TGTGCCATCAGTGATCCAGGACTAGCGGTATACGAGCAGTACTTC. The chain has TRBV10-3 and TRBJ2-7, with 10 bases identical to TRBD2. From germline, CDR1 is ENHRY and CDR2 SYGVKD. The CDR3 is 15 residues long. The V gene end was trimmed by 3 bases and the J gene end by 4 bases; junction bases not matched to a gene: 6.

The chain is built from TRBV5-1 and TRBJ2-7; TRBD2 matches at 9 bases. The CDR3 spans 13 residues. Trimming at V came to 7 bases and at J to 2 bases, leaving 4 bases not matched to a gene. Germline loops: CDR1 SGHRS, CDR2 YFSETQ. The CDR3 DNA sequence: TGCGCCAGCGCTAGCGGGGCCACCTACGAGCAGTACTTC. Its translation: CASASGATYEQYF.

This chain joins TRBV5-8 and TRBJ1-1; D not certain. CDR1 is SGHTS and CDR2 is YDEGEE in the germline V gene. This CDR3 region has 13 residues. V lost 2 bases and J lost 1, with 6 bases in between. In DNA, the CDR3 is TGTGCCAGCAGCTTCGAGGGGAACACTGAAGCTTTCTTT. Protein sequence: CASSFEGNTEAFF.

CDR3 in DNA: TGTGCCAGCACTCCGACAGGGAATGGCTACACCTTC. It is translated as CASTPTGNGYTF. The V call is TRBV7-9, the J call TRBJ1-2; 7 bases match TRBD1. There are 12 residues in the CDR3. Germline V lookup: CDR1 SEHNR, CDR2 FQNEAQ (reference sequence). The trim removed 7 bases at V and 6 bases at J, leaving 5 bases unmatched. The full variable domain, completed using reference TRBV7-9 and TRBJ1-2, is DTGVSQNPRHKITKRGQNVTFRCDPISEHNRLYWYRQTLGQGPEFLTYFQNEAQLEKSRLLSDRFSAERPKGSFSTLEIQRTEQGDSAMYLCASTPTGNGYTFGSGTRLTVV.

V is TRBV30 and J is TRBJ2-7; a possible D gene is TRBD2 (5 bases). This CDR3 comprises 14 residues. Trimming stripped 0 bases from V and 3 bases from J, with 12 bases between. The germline CDR1 and CDR2 sequences are GTSNPN and SVGIG (reference sequence). CDR3: CAWSVPGSDYEQYF. DNA for the CDR3: TGTGCCTGGAGTGTACCGGGGTCGGACTACGAGCAGTACTTC.

The rearrangement uses TRBV18 and TRBJ2-7; 8 nucleotides line up with TRBD1. The CDR3 is 22 residues long. The germline gives CDR1 KGHSH, CDR2 LQKENI. V lost 0 bases and J lost 2; bases outside the gene matches: 24. The CDR3 region has the DNA TGTGCCAGCTCACCACCGAGTAAGGACAGGGCCTTTTCCGGCCTGTATACCTACGAGCAGTACTTC. It encodes CASSPPSKDRAFSGLYTYEQYF.

V usage is TRBV5-6 and J usage is TRBJ2-7; D uncertain. There are 13 residues in the CDR3. Trimming took off 1 base at V and 7 bases at J, with 12 bases between the two ends. In germline, CDR1 is SGHDT, CDR2 YYEEEE. The CDR3 spells CASSLIGVWEQYF. CDR3 DNA: TGTGCCAGCAGCTTGATTGGAGTGTGGGAGCAGTACTTC.

This chain links TRBV9 with TRBJ2-6; no firm D call. Germline CDR1 and CDR2: SGDLS and YYNGEE. Trimming cost V 0 bases and J 0 bases, with 10 bases left between them. There are 17 residues in the CDR3. The CDR3 loop is CASSVERLASGANVLTF. CDR3 in DNA: TGTGCCAGCAGCGTAGAACGACTGGCCTCTGGGGCCAACGTCCTGACTTTC.

J is TRBJ2-1 and V is TRBV14; 9 nucleotides align to TRBD2. Trimming cost V 2 bases and J 3 bases; bases outside gene matches: 5. This CDR3 has 16 amino acids. Germline V gene sequence: CDR1 SGHDN, CDR2 FVKESK. CDR3 in DNA: TGTGCCAGCAGCCAATCCTTTAGCGGGAGCTACAATGAGCAGTTCTTC. It codes for CASSQSFSGSYNEQFF.

A single count supports this clone. The CDR3 DNA reads as TGTGCCAGCTCACTAAAACTTCGAGGCGACGAGCAGTACTTC. It encodes CASSLKLRGDEQYF. The gene calls are TRBV18 and TRBJ2-7; the D is unclear. The length of the CDR3 is 14 residues. The ends were cut back, 4 bases at V and 5 bases at J, with 15 bases in the middle. Germline assignment: CDR1 KGHSH and CDR2 LQKENI.

The rearrangement uses TRBV27 and TRBJ2-7; TRBD2 aligns across 8 bases. Per the germline V gene, CDR1 is MNHEY and CDR2 is SMNVEV (reference sequence). CDR3 length equals 14 residues. V lost 8 bases and J lost 1; bases outside the gene matches: 7. The CDR3 nucleotides read TGTGCCAGCGGTACTAGCGGACCTTCCTACGAGCAGTACTTC. Its protein is CASGTSGPSYEQYF.